This T cell receptor beta chain was recovered during a study of shared clonotypes between healthy human individuals. Details on this clone: The antigen is not known.

Findings and caveats of the study: Memory subsets had estimated richness that was generally smaller than that of naive subsets.

TCRdb keeps only in-frame clones here, not all; method: immunoSEQ multiplex PCR. Of some 1.5 million clones in the sample, roughly 96% are singletons; the top ten hold roughly 1.1%. The CDR3 extends over 15 amino acids. Germline-derived CDR1 and CDR2 are LNHDA and SQIVND (reference sequence). The V gene lost 1 base and the J gene lost 1 base, with 10 bases spanning the gap. The chain links TRBV19 to TRBJ1-1; a weak D match, TRBD1 (5 bases). Material: naive CD4+ T cells sorted from blood. The subset: CD45RA+ positively selected. This TCR derives from a man aged 25-45 years in good health. CDR3 residues: CASSIVGGANTEAFF. DNA of the CDR3: TGTGCCAGTAGTATAGTTGGAGGGGCGAACACTGAAGCTTTCTTT. Based on the CDR3 plus reference TRBV19 and TRBJ1-1, the full variable domain is DGGITQSPKYLFRKEGQNVTLSCEQNLNHDAMYWYRQDPGQGLRLIYYSQIVNDFQKGDIAEGYSVSREKKESFPLTVTSAQKNPTAFYLCASSIVGGANTEAFFGQGTRLTVV.